This T cell receptor beta chain derives from a study of blood T cells in healthy people across ages. Notes on the study in general: Age showed a roughly linear inverse relationship with TCR beta diversity per million T cells. Shifts in expanded clonotypes may have been confounded by donor CMV status, which was unknown.

It was with a sample-barcoded 5' primer and a J-beta primer mix that a second PCR of roughly 7 to 12 cycles was run. From the 5' RACE reads, TCRdb called clonotypes with MiXCR, one entry per CDR3 protein. The table has 1.8 million or so distinct CDR3 sequences, about 39% seen once. The CDR3 is 13 residues long. Germline CDR1 DFQATT, CDR2 SNEGSKA (reference sequence). Regarding this clonotype: No antigen is known for it.

Material for sequencing was blood. The source of this sequence is a human donor in good health. The V call is TRBV20-1, the J call TRBJ1-2; 7 bases fit TRBD1. The CDR3 reads CSPRDRGTYGYTF. DNA for the CDR3: TGCAGCCCACGGGACAGAGGGACTTATGGCTACACCTTC.